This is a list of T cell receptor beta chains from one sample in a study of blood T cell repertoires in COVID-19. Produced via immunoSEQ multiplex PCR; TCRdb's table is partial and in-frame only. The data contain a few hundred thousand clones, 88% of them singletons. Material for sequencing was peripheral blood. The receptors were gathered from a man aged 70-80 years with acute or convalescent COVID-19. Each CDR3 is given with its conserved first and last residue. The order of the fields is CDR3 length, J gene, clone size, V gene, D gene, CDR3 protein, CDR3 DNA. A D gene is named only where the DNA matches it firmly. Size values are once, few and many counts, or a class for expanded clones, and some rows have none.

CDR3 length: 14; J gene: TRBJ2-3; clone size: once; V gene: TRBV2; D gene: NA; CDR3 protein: CASSERTATDTQYF; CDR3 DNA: TGTGCCAGCAGTGAACGGACAGCCACAGATACGCAGTATTTT
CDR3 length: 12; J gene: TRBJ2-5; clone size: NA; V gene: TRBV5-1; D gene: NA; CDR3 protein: CASSFRGETQYF; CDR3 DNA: TGCGCCAGCAGCTTTCGAGGGGAGACCCAGTACTTC
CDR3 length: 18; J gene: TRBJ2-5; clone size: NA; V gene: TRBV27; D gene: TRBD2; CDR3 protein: CASSALESGRAFGETQYF; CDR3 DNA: TGTGCCAGCAGTGCCCTTGAAAGCGGGAGGGCCTTCGGGGAGACCCAGTACTTC
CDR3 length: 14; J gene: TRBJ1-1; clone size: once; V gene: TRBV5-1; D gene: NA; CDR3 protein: CASSLVQVNTEAFF; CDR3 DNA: TGCGCCAGCAGCTTGGTACAGGTAAACACTGAAGCTTTCTTT
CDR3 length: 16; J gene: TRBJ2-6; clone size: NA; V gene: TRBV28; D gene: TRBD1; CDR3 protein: CASSLSRTGILDVLTF; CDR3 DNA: TGTGCCAGCAGTTTATCCCGGACAGGAATCTTGGACGTCCTGACTTTC
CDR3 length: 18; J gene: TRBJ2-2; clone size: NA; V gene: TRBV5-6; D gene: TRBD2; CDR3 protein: CASSPLVSGRAGTGELFF; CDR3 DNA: TGTGCCAGCAGCCCCCTAGTTAGCGGGAGGGCCGGAACCGGGGAGCTGTTTTTT
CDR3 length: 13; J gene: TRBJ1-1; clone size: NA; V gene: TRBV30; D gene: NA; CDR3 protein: CAWSWGRGTEAFF; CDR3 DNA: TGTGCCTGGAGTTGGGGGCGCGGCACTGAAGCTTTCTTT
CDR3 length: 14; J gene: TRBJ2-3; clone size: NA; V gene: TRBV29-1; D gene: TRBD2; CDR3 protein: CSTATSVSTDTQYF; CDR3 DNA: TGCAGCACAGCGACTAGCGTTAGCACAGATACGCAGTATTTT
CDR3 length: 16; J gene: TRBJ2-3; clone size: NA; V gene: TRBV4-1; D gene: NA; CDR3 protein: CASSQHSLQGGDTQYF; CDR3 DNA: TGCGCCAGCAGCCAACACTCACTTCAGGGGGGAGATACGCAGTATTTT
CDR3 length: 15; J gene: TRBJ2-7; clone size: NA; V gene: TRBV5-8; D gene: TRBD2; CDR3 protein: CASSSGVAGGHEQYF; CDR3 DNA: TGTGCCAGCAGCTCCGGGGTAGCGGGAGGCCACGAGCAGTACTTC
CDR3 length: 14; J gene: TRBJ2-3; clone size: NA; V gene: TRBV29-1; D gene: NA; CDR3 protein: CSVDQRLSTDTQYF; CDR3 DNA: TGCAGCGTTGACCAGCGTCTTAGCACAGATACGCAGTATTTT
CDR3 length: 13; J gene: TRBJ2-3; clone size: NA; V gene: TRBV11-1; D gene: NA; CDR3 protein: CASSAGAADTQYF; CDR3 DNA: TGTGCCAGCAGCGCGGGGGCAGCAGATACGCAGTATTTT
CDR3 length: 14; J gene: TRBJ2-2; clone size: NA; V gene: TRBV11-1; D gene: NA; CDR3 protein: CASSFARNTGELFF; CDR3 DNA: TGTGCCAGCAGCTTTGCTAGAAACACCGGGGAGCTGTTTTTT
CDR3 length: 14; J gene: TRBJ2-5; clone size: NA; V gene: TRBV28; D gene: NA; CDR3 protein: CASSLRRGQETQYF; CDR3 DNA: TGTGCCAGCAGTTTGCGGCGGGGCCAAGAGACCCAGTACTTC
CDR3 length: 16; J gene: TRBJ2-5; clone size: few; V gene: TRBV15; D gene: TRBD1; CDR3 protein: CATSTATGAGGETQYF; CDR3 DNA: TGTGCCACCAGCACCGCGACAGGGGCCGGCGGGGAGACCCAGTACTTC
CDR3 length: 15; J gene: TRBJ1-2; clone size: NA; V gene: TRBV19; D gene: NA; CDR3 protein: CASRSSTSGGYGYTF; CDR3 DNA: TGTGCCAGTAGATCGAGCACCTCAGGTGGCTATGGCTACACCTTC
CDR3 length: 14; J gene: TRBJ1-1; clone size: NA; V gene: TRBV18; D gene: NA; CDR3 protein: CASSPPPYGTEAFF; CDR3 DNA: TGTGCCAGCTCACCACCGCCCTACGGCACTGAAGCTTTCTTT
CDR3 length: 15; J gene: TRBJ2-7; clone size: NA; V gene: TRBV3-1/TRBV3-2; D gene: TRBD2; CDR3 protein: CASSQREGAPYEQYF; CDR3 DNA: TGTGCCAGCAGCCAAAGGGAGGGAGCCCCCTACGAGCAGTACTTC
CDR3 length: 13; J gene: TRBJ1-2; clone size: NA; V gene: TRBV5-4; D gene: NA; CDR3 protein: CASSLVGSYGYTF; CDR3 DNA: TGTGCCAGCAGCTTGGTAGGGAGCTATGGCTACACCTTC
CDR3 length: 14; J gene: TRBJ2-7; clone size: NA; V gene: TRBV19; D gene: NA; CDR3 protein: CASSTHRGGYEQYF; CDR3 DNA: TGTGCCAGTAGTACCCACAGGGGAGGCTACGAGCAGTACTTC
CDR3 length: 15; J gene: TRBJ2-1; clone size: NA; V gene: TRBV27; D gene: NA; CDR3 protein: CASSKSSSTYNEQFF; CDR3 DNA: TGTGCCAGCAGTAAGAGCTCGTCCACCTACAATGAGCAGTTCTTC
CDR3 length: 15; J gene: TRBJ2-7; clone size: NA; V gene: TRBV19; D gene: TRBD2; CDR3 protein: CASRGITSGSYEQYF; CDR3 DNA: TGTGCCAGTAGGGGGATCACTAGCGGTTCCTACGAGCAGTACTTC
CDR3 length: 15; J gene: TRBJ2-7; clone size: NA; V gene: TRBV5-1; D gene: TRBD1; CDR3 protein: CASSAGTEGFYEQYF; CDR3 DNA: TGCGCCAGCAGCGCCGGGACAGAGGGGTTTTACGAGCAGTACTTC
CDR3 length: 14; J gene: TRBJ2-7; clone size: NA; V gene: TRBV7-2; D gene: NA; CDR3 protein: CASSLEGETQEQYF; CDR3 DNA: TGTGCCAGCAGCTTAGAGGGGGAGACTCAGGAGCAGTACTTC
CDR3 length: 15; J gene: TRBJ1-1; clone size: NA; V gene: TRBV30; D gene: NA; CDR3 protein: CAWNTGRVLNTEAFF; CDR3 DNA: TGTGCCTGGAACACGGGGAGGGTGTTGAACACTGAAGCTTTCTTT
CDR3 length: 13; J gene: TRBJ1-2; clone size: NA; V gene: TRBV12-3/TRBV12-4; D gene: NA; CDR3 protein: CASSFAGNYGYTF; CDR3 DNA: TGTGCCAGCAGTTTTGCAGGCAACTATGGCTACACCTTC
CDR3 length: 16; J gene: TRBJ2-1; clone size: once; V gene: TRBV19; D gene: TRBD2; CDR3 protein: CASSASGTSGFYEQFF; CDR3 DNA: TGTGCCAGTAGTGCCTCCGGGACTAGCGGGTTCTATGAGCAGTTCTTC
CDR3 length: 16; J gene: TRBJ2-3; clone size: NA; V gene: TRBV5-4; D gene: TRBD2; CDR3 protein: CASTLDIAGSTDTQYF; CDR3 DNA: TGTGCCAGCACCCTCGACATAGCGGGATCCACAGATACGCAGTATTTT
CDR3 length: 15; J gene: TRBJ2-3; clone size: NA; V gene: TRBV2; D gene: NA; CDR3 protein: CASSAGSHSTDTQYF; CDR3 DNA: TGTGCCAGCAGTGCGGGATCACACAGCACAGATACGCAGTATTTT
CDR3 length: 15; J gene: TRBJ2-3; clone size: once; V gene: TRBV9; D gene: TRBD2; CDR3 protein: CASSVDGPSGTTQYF; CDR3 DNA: TGTGCCAGCAGCGTAGATGGACCTAGCGGGACTACGCAGTATTTT
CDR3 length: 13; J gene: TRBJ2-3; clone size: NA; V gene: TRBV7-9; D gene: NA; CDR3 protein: CASSLAPADTQYF; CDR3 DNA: TGTGCCAGCAGCTTAGCCCCCGCAGATACGCAGTATTTT
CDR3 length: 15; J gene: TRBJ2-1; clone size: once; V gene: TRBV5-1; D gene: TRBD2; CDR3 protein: CASSLAAGGYDEQFF; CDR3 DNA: TGCGCCAGCAGCTTGGCAGCGGGAGGGTACGATGAGCAGTTCTTC
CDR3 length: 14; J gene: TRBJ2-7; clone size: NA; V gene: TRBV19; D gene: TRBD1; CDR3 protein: CASSINRQGYEQYF; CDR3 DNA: TGTGCCAGTAGTATTAATAGACAGGGCTACGAGCAGTACTTC
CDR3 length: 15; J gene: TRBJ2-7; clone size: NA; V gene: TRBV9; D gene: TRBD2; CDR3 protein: CASSVGIAGSYEQYF; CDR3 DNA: TGTGCCAGCAGCGTCGGGATAGCGGGCTCCTACGAGCAGTACTTC
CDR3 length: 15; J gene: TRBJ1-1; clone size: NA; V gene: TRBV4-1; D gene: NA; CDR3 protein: CASSQDGGDLIEAFF; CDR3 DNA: TGCGCCAGCAGCCAAGATGGCGGGGATTTGATTGAAGCTTTCTTT
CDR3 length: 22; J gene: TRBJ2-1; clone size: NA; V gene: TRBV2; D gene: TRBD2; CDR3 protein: CASSEAPDRGPLTSGSLGEQFF; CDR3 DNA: TGTGCCAGCAGTGAAGCTCCTGACAGGGGGCCCTTGACTAGCGGGAGTCTCGGTGAGCAGTTCTTC
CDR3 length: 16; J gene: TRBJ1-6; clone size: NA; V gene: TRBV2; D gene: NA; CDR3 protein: CASSPGRAGHNSPLHF; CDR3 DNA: TGTGCCAGCAGCCCTGGTAGAGCAGGCCATAATTCACCCCTCCACTTT
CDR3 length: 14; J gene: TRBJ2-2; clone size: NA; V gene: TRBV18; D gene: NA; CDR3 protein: CASSPGLLTGELFF; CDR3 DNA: TGTGCCAGCTCACCAGGGCTCCTCACCGGGGAGCTGTTTTTT
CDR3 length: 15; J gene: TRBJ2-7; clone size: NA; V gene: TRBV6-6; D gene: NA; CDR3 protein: CASRPDRTQYYEQYF; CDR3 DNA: TGTGCCAGCAGACCCGACAGGACGCAATACTACGAGCAGTACTTC
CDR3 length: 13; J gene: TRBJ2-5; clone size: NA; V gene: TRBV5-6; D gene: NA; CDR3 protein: CAGGTRDRKTQYF; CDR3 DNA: TGTGCCGGCGGGACACGGGACAGAAAGACCCAGTACTTC
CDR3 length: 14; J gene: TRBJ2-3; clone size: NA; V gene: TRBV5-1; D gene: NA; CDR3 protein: CASSHSGGTDTQYF; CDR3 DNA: TGCGCCAGCAGCCATTCAGGCGGCACAGATACGCAGTATTTT
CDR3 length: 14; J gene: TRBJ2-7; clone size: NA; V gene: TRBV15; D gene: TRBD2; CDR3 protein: CATSRGGSSYEQYF; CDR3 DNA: TGTGCCACCAGCAGGGGAGGGAGCTCCTACGAGCAGTACTTC
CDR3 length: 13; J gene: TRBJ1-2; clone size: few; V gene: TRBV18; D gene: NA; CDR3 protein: CASSPDYTDGYTF; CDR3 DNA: TGTGCCAGCTCACCCGATTACACCGATGGCTACACCTTC
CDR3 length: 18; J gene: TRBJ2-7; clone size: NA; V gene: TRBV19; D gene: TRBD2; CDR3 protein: CASSGGFAGGRSIYEQYF; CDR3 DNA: TGTGCCAGTAGTGGGGGCTTCGCGGGAGGAAGGAGTATCTACGAGCAGTACTTC
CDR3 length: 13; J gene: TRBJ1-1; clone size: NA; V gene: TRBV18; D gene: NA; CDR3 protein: CASSPPYGTEAFF; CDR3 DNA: TGTGCCAGCTCACCACCGTACGGGACTGAAGCTTTCTTT
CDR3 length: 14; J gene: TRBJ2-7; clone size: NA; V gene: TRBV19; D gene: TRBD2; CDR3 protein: CASKLAGGPYEQYF; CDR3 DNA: TGTGCCAGTAAGTTAGCGGGAGGCCCCTACGAGCAGTACTTC